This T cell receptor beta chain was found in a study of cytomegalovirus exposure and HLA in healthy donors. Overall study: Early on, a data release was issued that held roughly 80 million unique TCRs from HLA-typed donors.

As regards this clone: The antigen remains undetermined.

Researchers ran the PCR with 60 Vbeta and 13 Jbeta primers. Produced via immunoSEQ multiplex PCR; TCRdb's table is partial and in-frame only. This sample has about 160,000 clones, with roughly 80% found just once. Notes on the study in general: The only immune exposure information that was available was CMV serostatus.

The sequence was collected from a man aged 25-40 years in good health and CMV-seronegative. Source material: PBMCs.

CDR3 coding DNA: TGTGCCTGGAGTATTGGGAGGAACACTGAAGCTTTCTTT. This encodes CAWSIGRNTEAFF. The J gene is TRBJ1-1, the V gene TRBV30, with no clear D. The germline V gene has CDR1 GTSNPN and CDR2 SVGIG (reference sequence). The CDR3 is 13 amino acids. The ends were cut back, 2 bases at V and 1 base at J, with 8 bases in the middle.